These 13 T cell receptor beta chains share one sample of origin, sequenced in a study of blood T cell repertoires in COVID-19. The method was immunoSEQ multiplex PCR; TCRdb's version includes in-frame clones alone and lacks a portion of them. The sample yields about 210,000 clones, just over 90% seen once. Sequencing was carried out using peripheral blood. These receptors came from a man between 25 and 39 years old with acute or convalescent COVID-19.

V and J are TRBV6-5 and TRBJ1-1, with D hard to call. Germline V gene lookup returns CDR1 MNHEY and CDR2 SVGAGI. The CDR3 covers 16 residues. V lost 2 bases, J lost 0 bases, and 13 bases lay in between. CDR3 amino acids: CASSYTKTGMNTEAFF. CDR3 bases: TGTGCCAGCAGTTACACGAAGACGGGAATGAACACTGAAGCTTTCTTT.

The CDR3 DNA is TGTGCCGTAATGGAGGGGAATCAGCCCCAGCATTTT. Its translation is CAVMEGNQPQHF. The rearrangement uses TRBV6-5 and TRBJ1-5, with D possibly being TRBD1 (5 bases). Germline values: CDR1 MNHEY, CDR2 SVGAGI. The CDR3 runs 12 residues. V was clipped by 11 bases and J by 4 bases, with 12 bases between them.

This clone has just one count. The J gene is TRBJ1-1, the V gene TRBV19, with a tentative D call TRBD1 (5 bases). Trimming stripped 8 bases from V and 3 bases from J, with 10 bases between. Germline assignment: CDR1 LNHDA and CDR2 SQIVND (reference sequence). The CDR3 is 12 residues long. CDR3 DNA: TGTGCCAGTCGGGGGGGATACACTGAAGCTTTCTTT. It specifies CASRGGYTEAFF. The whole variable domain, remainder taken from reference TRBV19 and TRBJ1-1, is DGGITQSPKYLFRKEGQNVTLSCEQNLNHDAMYWYRQDPGQGLRLIYYSQIVNDFQKGDIAEGYSVSREKKESFPLTVTSAQKNPTAFYLCASRGGYTEAFFGQGTRLTVV.

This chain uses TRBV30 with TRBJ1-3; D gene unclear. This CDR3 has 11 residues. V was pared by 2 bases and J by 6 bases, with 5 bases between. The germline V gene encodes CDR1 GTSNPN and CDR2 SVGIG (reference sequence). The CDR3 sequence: CAWSLSNTIYF. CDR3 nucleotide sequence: TGTGCCTGGAGTTTATCAAACACCATATATTTT.

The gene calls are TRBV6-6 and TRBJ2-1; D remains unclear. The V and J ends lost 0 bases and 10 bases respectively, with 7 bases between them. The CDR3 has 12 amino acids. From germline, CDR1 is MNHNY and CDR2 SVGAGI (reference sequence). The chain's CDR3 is CASSYSSQEQFF. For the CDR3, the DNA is TGTGCCAGCAGTTACTCGTCACAGGAGCAGTTCTTC.

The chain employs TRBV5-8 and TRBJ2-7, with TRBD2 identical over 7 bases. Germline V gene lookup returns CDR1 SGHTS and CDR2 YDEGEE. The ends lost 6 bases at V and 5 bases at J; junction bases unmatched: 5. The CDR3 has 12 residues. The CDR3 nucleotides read TGTGCCAGCACCCAGACTAGCCACGAGCAGTACTTC. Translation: CASTQTSHEQYF.

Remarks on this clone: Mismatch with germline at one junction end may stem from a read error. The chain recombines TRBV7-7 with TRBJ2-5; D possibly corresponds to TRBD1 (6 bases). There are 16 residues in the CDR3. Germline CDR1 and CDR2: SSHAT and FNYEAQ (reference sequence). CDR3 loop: CASSLRQDFLGETQYF. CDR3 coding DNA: TGTGCTAGCAGCTTACGACAGGATTTTTTAGGAGAGACCCAGTACTTC.

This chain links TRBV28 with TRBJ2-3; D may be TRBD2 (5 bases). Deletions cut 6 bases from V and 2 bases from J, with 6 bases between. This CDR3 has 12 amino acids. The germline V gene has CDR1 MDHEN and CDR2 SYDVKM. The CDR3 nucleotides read TGTGCCAGCAGGGGAGACACAGATACGCAGTATTTT. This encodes CASRGDTDTQYF. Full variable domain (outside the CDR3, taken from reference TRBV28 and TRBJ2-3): DVKVTQSSRYLVKRTGEKVFLECVQDMDHENMFWYRQDPGLGLRLIYFSYDVKMKEKGDIPEGYSVSREKKERFSLILESASTNQTSMYLCASRGDTDTQYFGPGTRLTVL.

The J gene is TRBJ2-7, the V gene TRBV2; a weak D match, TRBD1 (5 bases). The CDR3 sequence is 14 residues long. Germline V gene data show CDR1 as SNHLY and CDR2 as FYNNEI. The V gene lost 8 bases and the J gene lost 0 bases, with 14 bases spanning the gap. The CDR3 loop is CASFNQGPSYEQYF. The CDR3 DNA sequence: TGTGCCAGCTTCAACCAGGGTCCCTCCTACGAGCAGTACTTC.

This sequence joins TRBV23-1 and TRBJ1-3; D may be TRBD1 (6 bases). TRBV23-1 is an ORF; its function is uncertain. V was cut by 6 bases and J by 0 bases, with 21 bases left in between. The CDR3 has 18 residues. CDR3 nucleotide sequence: TGCGCCAGCAGCCGTACCGGGACACCAGCCTTCTCTGGAAACACCATATATTTT. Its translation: CASSRTGTPAFSGNTIYF.

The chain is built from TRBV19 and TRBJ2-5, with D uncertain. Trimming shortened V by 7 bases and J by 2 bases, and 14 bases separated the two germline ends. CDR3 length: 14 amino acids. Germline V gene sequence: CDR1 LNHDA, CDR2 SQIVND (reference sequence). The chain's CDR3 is CASNQASHQETQYF. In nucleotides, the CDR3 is TGTGCCAGTAACCAGGCTTCACATCAAGAGACCCAGTACTTC.

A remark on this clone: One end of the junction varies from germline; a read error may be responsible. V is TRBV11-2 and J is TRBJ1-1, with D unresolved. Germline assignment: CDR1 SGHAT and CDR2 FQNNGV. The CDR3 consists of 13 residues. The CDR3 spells CASSLESNSEAFF. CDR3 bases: TGTGCCAGCAGCTTAGAGTCCAACAGTGAAGCTTTCTTT.

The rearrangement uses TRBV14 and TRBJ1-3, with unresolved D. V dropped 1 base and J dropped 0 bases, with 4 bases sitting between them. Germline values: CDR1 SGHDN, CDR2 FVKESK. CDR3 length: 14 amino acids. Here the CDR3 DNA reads TGTGCCAGCAGCCAAGCTATCTCTGGAAACACCATATATTTT. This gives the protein CASSQAISGNTIYF.